Described below is a single TCR beta chain sequence and its context. Its antigen is still unknown. The data stem from a study of T-cell reconstitution after alpha-beta-depleted transplantation in children. Unique molecular identifiers were used in preparing the TCRbeta library. MiXCR, run by TCRdb on the PCR reads, gives a single entry per CDR3 protein. This table has approximately 800,000 distinct CDR3 sequences, 15% to 20% appearing once. Study conclusions and caveats: Some patients showed high day-60 TCRbeta diversity, which derived from surviving recipient T cells and thymic progenitors. By about two months after transplant, alpha-beta T cells reportedly arose from several hundred graft clones that had expanded. Most T-cell counts and diversity one year after the transplant came from T cells that were newly produced.

The V gene's germline CDR1 is SEHNR and CDR2 FQNEAQ (reference sequence). The V end was cut by 1 base, the J end by 3 bases, with 7 bases between. The CDR3 has 14 amino acids. The receptor was derived from a male patient aged 10-17 years who had a stem cell transplant for acute lymphoblastic leukemia, so the T cells may come from the graft donor. The sample consisted of PBMCs, mostly from graft donor cells, taken 360 days after TCRalphabeta/CD19-depleted stem cell transplant. The chain recombines TRBV7-9 with TRBJ2-1; D remains unclear. Here the CDR3 reads CASSLVTVYNEQFF. CDR3 in DNA: TGTGCCAGCAGCTTAGTAACAGTCTACAATGAGCAGTTCTTC.